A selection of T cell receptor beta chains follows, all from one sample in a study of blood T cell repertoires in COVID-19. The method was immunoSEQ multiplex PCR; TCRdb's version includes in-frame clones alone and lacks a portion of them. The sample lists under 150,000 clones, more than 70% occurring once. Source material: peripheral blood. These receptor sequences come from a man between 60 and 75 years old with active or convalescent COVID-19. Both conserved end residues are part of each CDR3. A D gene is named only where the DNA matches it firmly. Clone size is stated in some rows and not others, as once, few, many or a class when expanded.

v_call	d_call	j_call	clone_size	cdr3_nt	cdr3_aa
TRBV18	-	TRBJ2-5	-	TGTGCCAGCTCAGCCAATACAGGCGAGGAGACCCAGTACTTC	CASSANTGEETQYF
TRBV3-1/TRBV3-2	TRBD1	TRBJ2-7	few	TGTGCCAGCACCCCCGGGACAGGGGGCGAGCAGTACTTC	CASTPGTGGEQYF
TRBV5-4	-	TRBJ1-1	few	TGTGCCAGCAGCTTGGATAGTGGCAGGCACACTGAAGCTTTCTTT	CASSLDSGRHTEAFF
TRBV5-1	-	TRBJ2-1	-	TGCGCCAGCAGCTTGGCCGGGACAAGAACCTACAATGAGCAGTTCTTC	CASSLAGTRTYNEQFF
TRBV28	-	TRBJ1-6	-	TGTGCCACCCTCCCGGGACAAGTATCTAATTCACCCCTCCACTTT	CATLPGQVSNSPLHF
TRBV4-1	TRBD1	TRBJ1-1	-	TGCGCCAGCAGCCAACCGGGGACAGGGAACACTGAAGCTTTCTTT	CASSQPGTGNTEAFF
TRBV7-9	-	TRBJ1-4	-	TGTGCCAGCAGCTCGACAGATACCCCAACTAATGAAAAACTGTTTTTT	CASSSTDTPTNEKLFF
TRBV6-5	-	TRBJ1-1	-	TGTGCCAGCAGTTACTCGCGGAACACTGAAGCTTTCTTT	CASSYSRNTEAFF
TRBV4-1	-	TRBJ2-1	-	TGCGCCAGCAGCCAAGATCTGGACAGTCGCAATGAGCAGTTCTTC	CASSQDLDSRNEQFF
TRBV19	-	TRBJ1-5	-	TGTGCCAGTAGTAGGGCTAGCAATCAGCCCCAGCATTTT	CASSRASNQPQHF
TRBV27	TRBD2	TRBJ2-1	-	TGTGCCAGCAGGTGGGGGGGCTCCTACAATGAGCAGTTCTTC	CASRWGGSYNEQFF
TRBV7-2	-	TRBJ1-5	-	TGTGCCAGCAGCTTATTGGCTCAGCCCCAGCATTTT	CASSLLAQPQHF
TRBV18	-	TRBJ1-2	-	TGTGCCAGCTCACCACTCCGGGGGGATGGCTACACCTTC	CASSPLRGDGYTF
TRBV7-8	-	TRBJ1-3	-	TGTGCCAGCAGGGGAGGGCGGGGAAACACCATATATTTT	CASRGGRGNTIYF
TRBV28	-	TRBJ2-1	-	TGTGCCAGCAGTCTTTCTAGCTCCAATGAGCAGTTCTTC	CASSLSSSNEQFF
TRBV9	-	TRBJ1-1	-	TGTGCCAGCAGCGCCCTGGGGGGTACTGAAGCTTTCTTT	CASSALGGTEAFF
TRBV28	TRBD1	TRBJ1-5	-	TGTGCCAGCAGTGTAGGACAGGGCAATCAGCCCCAGCATTTT	CASSVGQGNQPQHF
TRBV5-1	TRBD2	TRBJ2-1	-	TGCGCCAGCAGCTCGATAGCGGGAACTGGTGAGCAGTTCTTC	CASSSIAGTGEQFF
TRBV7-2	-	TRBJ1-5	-	TGTGCCAGCAGCACACAGGGCCCGGAGCCCCAGCATTTT	CASSTQGPEPQHF
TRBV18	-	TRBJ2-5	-	TGTGCCAGCTCACCGGTTGCCTCCGGAGAGACCCAGTACTTC	CASSPVASGETQYF
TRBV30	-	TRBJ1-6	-	TGTGCCTGGAGTAACACAGGGCTTGGATCACCCCTCCACTTT	CAWSNTGLGSPLHF
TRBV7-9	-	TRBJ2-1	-	TGTGCCAGCAACAAACAGGAAACTCTCAATGAGCAGTTCTTC	CASNKQETLNEQFF
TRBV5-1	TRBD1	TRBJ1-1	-	TGCGCCAGCAGCTTACAGGGGTCTTCGAACACTGAAGCTTTCTTT	CASSLQGSSNTEAFF
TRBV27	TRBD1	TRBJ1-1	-	TGTGCCAGCAGTTTATTAACAGGGGGCACTGAAGCTTTCTTT	CASSLLTGGTEAFF
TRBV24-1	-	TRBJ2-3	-	TGTGCCACCAGTGTAATGCCCCAGCGCCTCCCAGATACGCAGTATTTT	CATSVMPQRLPDTQYF
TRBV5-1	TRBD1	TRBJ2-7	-	TGCGCCAGCAGCGCCCCGGGACAGGGATCTTGGGAGCAGTACTTC	CASSAPGQGSWEQYF
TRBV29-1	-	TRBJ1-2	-	TGCAGCGACAGTAACTATGGCTACACCTTC	CSDSNYGYTF
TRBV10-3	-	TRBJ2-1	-	TGTGCCATCAGTGACGGGAGTAAGGATGAGCAGTTCTTC	CAISDGSKDEQFF
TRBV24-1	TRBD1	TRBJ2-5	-	TGTGCCACCAGTGATACAGGGGGGAGCCAGGGGGAGACCCAGTACTTC	CATSDTGGSQGETQYF
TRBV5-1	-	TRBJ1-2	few	TGCGCCAGCAGCCTGGACAGTTATAACTATGGCTACACCTTC	CASSLDSYNYGYTF
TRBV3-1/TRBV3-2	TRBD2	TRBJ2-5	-	TGTGCCAGCAGCCCCCGACTAGCGGGAGTTGGCCAAGAGACCCAGTACTTC	CASSPRLAGVGQETQYF
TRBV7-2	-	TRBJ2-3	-	TGTGCCAGCAGCTTGGGCGGGGCCTCCGGGGATACGCAGTATTTT	CASSLGGASGDTQYF
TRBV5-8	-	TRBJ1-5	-	TGTGCCAGCAGCTTGACAGGGCTGATCTATCAGCCCCAGCATTTT	CASSLTGLIYQPQHF
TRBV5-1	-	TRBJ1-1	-	TGCGCCAGCAGCTTGGGACAGCCAATGAACACTGAAGCTTTCTTT	CASSLGQPMNTEAFF
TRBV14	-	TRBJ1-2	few	TGTGCCAGCAGCCAAGTAAGGGGCTGGAACTATGGCTACACCTTC	CASSQVRGWNYGYTF
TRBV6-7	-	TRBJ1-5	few	TGTGCCAGCAGTTACGACGGGGGAGGCAATCAGCCCCAGCATTTT	CASSYDGGGNQPQHF
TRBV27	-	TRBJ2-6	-	TGTGCCAGCAGTCTCCTCTCTTATAGCAGCACTGGGGCCAACGTCCTGACTTTC	CASSLLSYSSTGANVLTF
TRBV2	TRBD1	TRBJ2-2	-	TGTGCCAGCCAAAAGACAGGGGCGAACACCGGGGAGCTGTTTTTT	CASQKTGANTGELFF
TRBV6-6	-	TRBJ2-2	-	TGTGCCAGCAACCCAGGGGGGCAGGGCTTGGCCGGGGAGCTGTTTTTT	CASNPGGQGLAGELFF
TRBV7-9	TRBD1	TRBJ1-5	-	TGTGCCAGCAGCTCGGGACAGGGACTCAATCAGCCCCAGCATTTT	CASSSGQGLNQPQHF
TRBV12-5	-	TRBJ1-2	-	TGTGCTAGTGGTTTGACGGGAGGGAATGGCTACACCTTC	CASGLTGGNGYTF
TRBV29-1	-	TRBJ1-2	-	TGCAGCGTTGGGCAGGCGACTAACTATGGCTACACCTTC	CSVGQATNYGYTF
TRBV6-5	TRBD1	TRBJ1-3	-	TGTGCCAGCAGTTACTCGGTGACAGGGGGCGGAAACACCATATATTTT	CASSYSVTGGGNTIYF
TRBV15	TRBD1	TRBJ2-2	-	TGTGCCACCAGCAGAGAGTTGGGACAGGGGGCCGGGGAGCTGTTTTTT	CATSRELGQGAGELFF
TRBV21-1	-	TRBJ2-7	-	TGTGCCAGCAGCAAAGTTAGAGGGTCGAACGAGCAGTACTTC	CASSKVRGSNEQYF
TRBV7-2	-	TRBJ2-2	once	TGTGCCAGCAGCCAGGGCAGGGCGAACACCGGGGAGCTGTTTTTT	CASSQGRANTGELFF
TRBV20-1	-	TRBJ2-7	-	TGCAGTGCTAGTGGCGATCTCGGTCTCGGGCAGTACTTC	CSASGDLGLGQYF
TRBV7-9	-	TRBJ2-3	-	TGTGCCAGCAGCTTAGTTCGGGGAGCCTCAGATACGCAGTATTTT	CASSLVRGASDTQYF
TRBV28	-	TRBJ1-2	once	TGTGCCAGCAGCCCTCAGATTTATGGCTACACCTTC	CASSPQIYGYTF
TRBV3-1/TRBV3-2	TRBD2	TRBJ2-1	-	TGTGCCAGCAGCCAAGTTGCGGGAGTTCGCAATGAGCAGTTCTTC	CASSQVAGVRNEQFF
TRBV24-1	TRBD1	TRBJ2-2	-	TGTGCCACCAGTGATTGGACAGGGGTTACCGGGGAGCTGTTTTTT	CATSDWTGVTGELFF
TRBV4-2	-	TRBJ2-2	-	TGTGCCAGCAGCCGGCCTGGGGGGACCACCGGGGAGCTGTTTTTT	CASSRPGGTTGELFF
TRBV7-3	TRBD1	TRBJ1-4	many	TGTGCCAGCAGGACAATGGACAGGGGCCGTGAAAAACTGTTTTTT	CASRTMDRGREKLFF